This T cell receptor (beta chain) comes out of a study of cytomegalovirus exposure and HLA in healthy donors. Trimming took 5 bases from V and 7 from J; bases not matched to a gene: 8. The CDR3 totals 15 residues. Germline V gene lookup returns CDR1 SGHVS and CDR2 FQNEAQ. 13 Jbeta primers and 60 Vbeta primers were used for the PCR. Here immunoSEQ multiplex PCR was the method, and the copy in TCRdb shows in-frame clones only, minus some. The sample records some 150,000 clones, 80% being singletons. This chain links TRBV7-8 with TRBJ2-1, with 10 bases matching TRBD1. This receptor was taken from a man in his thirties or forties in good health and CMV-seronegative. The sample comprised PBMCs. The CDR3 DNA follows: TGTGCCAGCAGCCAGAGATGGGACAGGGGAAATGAGCAGTTCTTC. This sequence encodes CASSQRWDRGNEQFF. The whole variable domain, remainder taken from reference TRBV7-8 and TRBJ2-1, is GAGVSQSPRYKVAKRGQDVALRCDPISGHVSLFWYQQALGQGPEFLTYFQNEAQLDKSGLPSDRFFAERPEGSVSTLKIQRTQQEDSAVYLCASSQRWDRGNEQFFGPGTRLTVL.